The present TCR beta chain was sequenced within a study of T cells in Graves' hyperthyroidism and ophthalmopathy. Amplified TCR beta CDR3 regions derived from RNA transcripts. Primed by the HTBI set, a first-round RT-PCR was run on the TCR CDR3. TCRdb re-called the multiplex PCR reads with MiXCR, one entry per CDR3 protein. The sample includes 700,000 or so distinct CDR3 sequences, roughly 15% of them seen just once. The CDR3 is 15 residues long. Between the trimmed V and J ends, which lost 5 bases and 2 bases, there was a span of 13 bases. CDR1 and CDR2 from the germline V gene are SGHTA and FQGNSA. The sequence was collected from a woman between 45 and 60 years old with Graves' ophthalmopathy. Sequenced: blood. The chain employs TRBV7-2 and TRBJ1-3, with D perhaps TRBD1 (5 bases). The CDR3 loop reads CASSPGRGTGNTIYF. CDR3 nucleotides: TGTGCCAGCAGCCCGGGGAGGGGTACTGGAAACACCATATATTTT.